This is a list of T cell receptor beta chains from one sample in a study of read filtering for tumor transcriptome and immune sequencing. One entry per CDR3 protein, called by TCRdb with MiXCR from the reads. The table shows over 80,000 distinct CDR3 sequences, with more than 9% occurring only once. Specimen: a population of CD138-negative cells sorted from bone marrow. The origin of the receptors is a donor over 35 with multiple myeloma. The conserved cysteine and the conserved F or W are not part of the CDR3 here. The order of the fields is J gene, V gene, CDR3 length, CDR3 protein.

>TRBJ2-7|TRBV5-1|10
ASSGDFYEQY
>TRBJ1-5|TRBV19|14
ASSPRRTRRDQPQH
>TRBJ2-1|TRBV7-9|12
ASSLSGVNYEQF
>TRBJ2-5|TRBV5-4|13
ASSFPGRGQETQY
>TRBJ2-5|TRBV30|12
AWRTSGGPETQY
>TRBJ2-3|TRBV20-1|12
SARVGFGTDTQY
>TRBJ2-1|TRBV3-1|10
ASSQIAGTVC
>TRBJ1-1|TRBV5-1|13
ASSLALVSGTEAF
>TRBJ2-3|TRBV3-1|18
ASSPPWGLAGEQSTDTQY
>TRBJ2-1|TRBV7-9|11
ASSVDGQGVQF
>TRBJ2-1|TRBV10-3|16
AISESLIGDRARNEQF
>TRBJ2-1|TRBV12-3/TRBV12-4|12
ASSLDGIYNEQF
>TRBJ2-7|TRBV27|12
ASSSNSYSYEQY
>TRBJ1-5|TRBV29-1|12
SVSGQGGNQPQH
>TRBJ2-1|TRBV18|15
ASSLNPLAGSYNQQF
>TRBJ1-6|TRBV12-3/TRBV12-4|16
ASRPQETVSSYNSPLH
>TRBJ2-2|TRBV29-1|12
SVERTGGTGELF
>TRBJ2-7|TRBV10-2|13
ACSESKPGGHEQY
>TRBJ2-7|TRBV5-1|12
ASSSGTSIYEQY
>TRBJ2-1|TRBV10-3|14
AISGLAVFSYNEQF
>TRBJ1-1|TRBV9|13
ASSVGTGVVAEAF
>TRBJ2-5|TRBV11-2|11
ASSLNREETQY
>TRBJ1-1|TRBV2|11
ASKGQANTEAF
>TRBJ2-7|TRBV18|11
ASSPSREHEQY
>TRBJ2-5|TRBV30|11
AWSAQSGETQY
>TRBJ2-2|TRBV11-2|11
ASSLEVFGELF